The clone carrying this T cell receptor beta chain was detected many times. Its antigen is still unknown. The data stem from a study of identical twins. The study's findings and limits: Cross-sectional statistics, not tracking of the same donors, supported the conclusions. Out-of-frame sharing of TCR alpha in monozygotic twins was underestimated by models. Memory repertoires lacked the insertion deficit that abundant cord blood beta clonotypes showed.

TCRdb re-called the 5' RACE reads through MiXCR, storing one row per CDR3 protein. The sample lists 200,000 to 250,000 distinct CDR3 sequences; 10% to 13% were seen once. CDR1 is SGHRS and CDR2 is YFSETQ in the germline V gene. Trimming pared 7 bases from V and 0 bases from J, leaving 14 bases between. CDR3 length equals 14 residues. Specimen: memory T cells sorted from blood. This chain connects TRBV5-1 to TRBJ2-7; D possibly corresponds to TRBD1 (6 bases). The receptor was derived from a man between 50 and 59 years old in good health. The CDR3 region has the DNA TGCGCCAGCCGACCCCAGGACAGCTCCTACGAGCAGTACTTC. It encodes CASRPQDSSYEQYF.